This TCR beta chain was identified in a study of T cells after somatic rescue of genetic block. Trimming at V came to 4 bases and at J to 2 bases, leaving 5 bases not matched to a gene. Germline CDR1 is MNHNS and CDR2 is SASEGT. The CDR3 is 15 amino acids. Data came from immunoSEQ multiplex PCR; TCRdb stores just in-frame clones and leaves some out. The data hold roughly 110,000 clones, with around nine tenths observed a single time. The receptor comes from a young woman. This chain links TRBV6-1 with TRBJ2-7, with TRBD1 identical over 10 bases. Sequencing was carried out using peripheral blood mononuclear cells (PBMCs). In nucleotides, the CDR3 is TGTGCCAGCAGTGGATTGGGACAGGGGACCTACGAGCAGTACTTC. Residues: CASSGLGQGTYEQYF.